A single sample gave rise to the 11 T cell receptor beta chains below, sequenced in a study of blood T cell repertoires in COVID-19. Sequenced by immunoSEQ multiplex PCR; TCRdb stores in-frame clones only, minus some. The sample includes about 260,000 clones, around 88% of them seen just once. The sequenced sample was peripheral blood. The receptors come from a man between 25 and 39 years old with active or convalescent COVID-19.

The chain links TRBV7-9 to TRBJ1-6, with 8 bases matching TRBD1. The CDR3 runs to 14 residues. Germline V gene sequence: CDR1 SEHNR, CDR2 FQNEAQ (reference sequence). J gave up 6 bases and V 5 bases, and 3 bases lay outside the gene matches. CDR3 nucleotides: TGTGCCAGCAGCCCGGACAGGGTTAATTCACCCCTCCACTTT. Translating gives CASSPDRVNSPLHF.

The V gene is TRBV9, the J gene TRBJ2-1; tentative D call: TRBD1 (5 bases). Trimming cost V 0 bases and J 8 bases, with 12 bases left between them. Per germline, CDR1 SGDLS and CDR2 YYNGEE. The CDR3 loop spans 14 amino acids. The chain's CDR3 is CASSVASQVDEQFF. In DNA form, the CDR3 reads TGTGCCAGCAGCGTAGCTTCACAGGTGGATGAGCAGTTCTTC.

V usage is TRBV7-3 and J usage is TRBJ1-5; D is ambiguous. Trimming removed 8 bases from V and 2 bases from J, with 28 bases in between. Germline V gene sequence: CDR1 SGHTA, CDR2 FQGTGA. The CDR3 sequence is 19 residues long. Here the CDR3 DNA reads TGTGCCAGCTCCCTAAAGAGGGCGGCCATAGTCTTCGGCAATCAGCCCCAGCATTTT. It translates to CASSLKRAAIVFGNQPQHF. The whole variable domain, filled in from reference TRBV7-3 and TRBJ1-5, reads GAGVSQTPSNKVTEKGKYVELRCDPISGHTALYWYRQSLGQGPEFLIYFQGTGAADDSGLPNDRFFAVRPEGSVSTLKIQRTERGDSAVYLCASSLKRAAIVFGNQPQHFGDGTRLSIL.

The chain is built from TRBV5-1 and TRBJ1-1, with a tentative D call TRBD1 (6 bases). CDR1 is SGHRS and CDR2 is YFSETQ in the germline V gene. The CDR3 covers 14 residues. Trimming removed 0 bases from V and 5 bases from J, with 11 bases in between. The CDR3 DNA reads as TGCGCCAGCAGCTTGGCAGGGGAAGGGACTGAAGCTTTCTTT. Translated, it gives CASSLAGEGTEAFF.

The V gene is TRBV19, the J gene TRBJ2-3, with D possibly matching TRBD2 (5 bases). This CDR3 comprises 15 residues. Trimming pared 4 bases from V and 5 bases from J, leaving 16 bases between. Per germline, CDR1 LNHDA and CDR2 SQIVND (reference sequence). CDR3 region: CASSTSLRGGDTQYF. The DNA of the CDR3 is TGTGCCAGTAGTACCAGTCTCCGGGGTGGAGATACGCAGTATTTT.

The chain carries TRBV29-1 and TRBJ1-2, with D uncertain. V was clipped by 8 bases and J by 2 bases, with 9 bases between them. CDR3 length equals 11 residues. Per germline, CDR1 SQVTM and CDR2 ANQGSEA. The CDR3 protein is CSFTENYGYTF. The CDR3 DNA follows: TGCAGCTTTACAGAAAACTATGGCTACACCTTC. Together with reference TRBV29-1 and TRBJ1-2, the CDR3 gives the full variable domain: SAVISQKPSRDICQRGTSLTIQCQVDSQVTMMFWYRQQPGQSLTLIATANQGSEATYESGFVIDKFPISRPNLTFSTLTVSNMSPEDSSIYLCSFTENYGYTFGSGTRLTVV.

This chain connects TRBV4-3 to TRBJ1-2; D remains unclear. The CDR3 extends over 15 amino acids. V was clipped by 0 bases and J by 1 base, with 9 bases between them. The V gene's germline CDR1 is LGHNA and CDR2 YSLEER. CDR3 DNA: TGCGCCAGCAGCCAAGATCCAGGTGTTAACTATGGCTACACCTTC. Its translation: CASSQDPGVNYGYTF.

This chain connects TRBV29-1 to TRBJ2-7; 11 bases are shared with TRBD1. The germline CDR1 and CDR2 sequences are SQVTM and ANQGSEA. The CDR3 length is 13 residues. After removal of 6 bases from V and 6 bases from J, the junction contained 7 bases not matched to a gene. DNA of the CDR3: TGCAGCGTCAACGGACAGGGGGCCCGCGAGCAGTACTTC. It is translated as CSVNGQGAREQYF.

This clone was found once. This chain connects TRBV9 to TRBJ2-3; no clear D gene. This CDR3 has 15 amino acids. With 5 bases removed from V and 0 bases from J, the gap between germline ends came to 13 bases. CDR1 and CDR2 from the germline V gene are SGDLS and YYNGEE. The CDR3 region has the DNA TGTGCCAGCAGTCGGTATTCAACTAGCACAGATACGCAGTATTTT. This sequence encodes CASSRYSTSTDTQYF.

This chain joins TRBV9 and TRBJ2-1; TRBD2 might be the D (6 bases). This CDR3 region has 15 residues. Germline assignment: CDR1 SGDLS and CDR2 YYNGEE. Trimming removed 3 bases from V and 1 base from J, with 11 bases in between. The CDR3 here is CASSERDFSYNEQFF. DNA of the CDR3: TGTGCCAGCAGCGAGAGGGACTTTTCCTACAATGAGCAGTTCTTC.

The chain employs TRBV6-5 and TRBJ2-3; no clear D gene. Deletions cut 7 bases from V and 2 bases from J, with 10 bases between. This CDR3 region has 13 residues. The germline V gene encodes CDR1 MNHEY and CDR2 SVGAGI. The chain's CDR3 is CASKFLFTDTQYF. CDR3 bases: TGTGCCAGCAAATTTCTCTTCACAGATACGCAGTATTTT.